The 3 T cell receptor beta chains reported below all come from one sample, sequenced in a study of blood T cells in healthy people across ages. Combining a sample-barcoded 5' primer with a J-beta primer mix, a second PCR ran for about 7 to 11 cycles. TCRdb itself ran the 5' RACE reads through MiXCR, one entry per CDR3 protein. The table has under 1,000,000 distinct CDR3 sequences, about half seen once. The sequenced sample was blood. Source of these receptors: a man older than 75 in good health.

This chain uses TRBV12-3 or TRBV12-4 with TRBJ2-3; D gene uncertain. CDR3 length: 14 amino acids. V was clipped by 6 bases and J by 2 bases, with 12 bases between them. CDR3 nucleotide sequence: TGTGCCAGCAGAGTCGACGTTAACACAGATACGCAGTATTTT. Translating gives CASRVDVNTDTQYF.

At least ten counts were recorded for this clonotype. V usage is TRBV5-1 and J usage is TRBJ2-7; 9 positions match TRBD1. CDR1 is SGHRS, CDR2 YFSETQ, per germline. There are 11 residues in the CDR3. Unmatched junction bases numbered 3, after V lost 7 bases and J lost 7 bases. CDR3 bases: TGCGCCAGCCGGACAGGGGAGGAGCAGTACTTC. Translation: CASRTGEEQYF. Looking up the rest from reference TRBV5-1 and TRBJ2-7 gives the full variable domain: KAGVTQTPRYLIKTRGQQVTLSCSPISGHRSVSWYQQTPGQGLQFLFEYFSETQRNKGNFPGRFSGRQFSNSRSEMNVSTLELGDSALYLCASRTGEEQYFGPGTRLTVT.

V and J are TRBV24-1 and TRBJ2-7; D is possibly TRBD1 or TRBD2 (5 bases each). V gave up 9 bases and J gave up 6 bases, with 11 bases separating them. In germline, CDR1 is KGHDR, CDR2 SFDVKD. The CDR3 runs to 11 residues. DNA for the CDR3: TGTGCCACCGCTTGGGGGACCGAGCAGTACTTC. This sequence encodes CATAWGTEQYF.